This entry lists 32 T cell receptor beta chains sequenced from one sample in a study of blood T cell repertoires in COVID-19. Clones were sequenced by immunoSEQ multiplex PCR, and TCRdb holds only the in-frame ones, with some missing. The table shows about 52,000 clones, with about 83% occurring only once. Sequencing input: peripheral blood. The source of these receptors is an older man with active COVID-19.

The CDR3 loop is CASKRGRDPGYTF. DNA of the CDR3: TGTGCCAGCAAAAGGGGGCGCGATCCTGGCTACACCTTC. The chain links TRBV6-5 to TRBJ1-2; TRBD1 aligns across 7 bases. Germline values: CDR1 MNHEY, CDR2 SVGAGI. Unmatched junction bases numbered 9, after V lost 7 bases and J lost 7 bases. CDR3 length equals 13 residues.

The CDR3 here is CASRVQGGYGYTF. Here the CDR3 DNA reads TGTGCCAGTAGGGTACAGGGTGGCTATGGCTACACCTTC. V is TRBV19 and J is TRBJ1-2; a possible D gene is TRBD1 (6 bases). Germline lookup yields CDR1 LNHDA and CDR2 SQIVND (reference sequence). The length of the CDR3 is 13 residues. V was pared by 6 bases and J by 4 bases, with 12 bases between.

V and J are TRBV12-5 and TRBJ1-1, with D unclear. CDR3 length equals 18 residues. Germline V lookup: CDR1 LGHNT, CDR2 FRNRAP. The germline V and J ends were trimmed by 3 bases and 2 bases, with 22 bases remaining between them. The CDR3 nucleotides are TGTGCTAGTGGTTTCCGAGTGGAGGGCGAGATAAGAAACACTGAAGCTTTCTTT. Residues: CASGFRVEGEIRNTEAFF.

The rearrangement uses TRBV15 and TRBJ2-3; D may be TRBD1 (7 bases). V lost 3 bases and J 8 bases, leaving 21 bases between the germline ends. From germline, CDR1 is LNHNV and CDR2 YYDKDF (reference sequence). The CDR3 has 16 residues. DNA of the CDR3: TGTGCCACCAGCAGGGGGGGATCGCGACAGGGCGGTACGCAGTATTTT. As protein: CATSRGGSRQGGTQYF.

CDR3 sequence reads: CASSLDQGSYNEQFF. In nucleotides, the CDR3 is TGTGCCAGCAGCTTAGATCAGGGTTCCTACAATGAGCAGTTCTTC. V usage is TRBV11-2 and J usage is TRBJ2-1, with D possibly matching TRBD1 (5 bases). Trimming left V 0 bases short and J 1 base short, with 7 bases between. Looked up from germline, CDR1 is SGHAT and CDR2 is FQNNGV. The CDR3 has 15 residues.

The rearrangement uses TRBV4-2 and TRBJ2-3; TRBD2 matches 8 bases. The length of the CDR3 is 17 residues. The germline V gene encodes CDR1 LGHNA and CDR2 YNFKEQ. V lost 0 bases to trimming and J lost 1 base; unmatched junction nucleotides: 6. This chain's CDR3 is CASSQDITGGGTDTQYF. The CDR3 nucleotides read TGTGCCAGCAGCCAAGATATAACGGGGGGGGGCACAGATACGCAGTATTTT.

This chain's CDR3 is CASSHSTGVWGSGANVLTF. The CDR3 DNA follows: TGTGCCAGCAGCCACTCAACAGGGGTATGGGGATCTGGGGCCAACGTCCTGACTTTC. The chain recombines TRBV16 with TRBJ2-6; 7 bases align to TRBD1. The CDR3 runs 19 residues. J was trimmed by 1 base and V by 3 bases; bases with no gene match: 12. Germline V lookup: CDR1 KGHSY, CDR2 FQNENV.

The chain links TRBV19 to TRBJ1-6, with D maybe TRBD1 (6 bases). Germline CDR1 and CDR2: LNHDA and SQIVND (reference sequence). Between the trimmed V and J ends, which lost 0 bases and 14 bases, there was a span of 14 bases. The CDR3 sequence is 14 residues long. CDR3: CASSIEGRGQTLHF. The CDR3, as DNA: TGTGCCAGTAGTATAGAGGGCAGGGGACAAACCCTCCACTTT.

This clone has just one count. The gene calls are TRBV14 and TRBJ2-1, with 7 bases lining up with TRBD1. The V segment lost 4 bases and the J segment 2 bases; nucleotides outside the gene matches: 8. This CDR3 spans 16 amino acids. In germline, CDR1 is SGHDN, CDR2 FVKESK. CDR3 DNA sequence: TGTGCCAGCAGCCCACTCCACAGGGGCGCCTACAATGAGCAGTTCTTC. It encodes CASSPLHRGAYNEQFF.

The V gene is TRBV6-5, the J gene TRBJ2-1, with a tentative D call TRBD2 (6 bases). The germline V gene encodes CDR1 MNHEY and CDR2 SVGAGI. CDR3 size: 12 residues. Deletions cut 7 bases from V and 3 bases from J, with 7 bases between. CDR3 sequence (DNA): TGTGCCAGCACGACTAGCTACAATGAGCAGTTCTTC. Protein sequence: CASTTSYNEQFF.

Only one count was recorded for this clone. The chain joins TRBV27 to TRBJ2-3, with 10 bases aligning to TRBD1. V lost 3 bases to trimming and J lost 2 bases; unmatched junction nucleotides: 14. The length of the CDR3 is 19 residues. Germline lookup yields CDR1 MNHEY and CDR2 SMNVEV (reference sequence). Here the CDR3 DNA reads TGTGCCAGCAGTTTTCAGGTCCCGACGGGGACAGGGGACACAGATACGCAGTATTTT. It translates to CASSFQVPTGTGDTDTQYF.

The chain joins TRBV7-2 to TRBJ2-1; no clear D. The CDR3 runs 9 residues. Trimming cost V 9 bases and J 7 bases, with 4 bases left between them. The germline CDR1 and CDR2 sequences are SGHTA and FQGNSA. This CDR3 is CASPNEQFF. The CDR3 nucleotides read TGTGCCAGTCCAAATGAGCAGTTCTTC.

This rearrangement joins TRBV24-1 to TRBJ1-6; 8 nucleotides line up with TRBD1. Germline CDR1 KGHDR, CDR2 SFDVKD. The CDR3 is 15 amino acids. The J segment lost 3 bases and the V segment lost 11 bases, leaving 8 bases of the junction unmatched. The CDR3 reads CAKKGQEVYNSPLHF. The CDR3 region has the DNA TGTGCCAAGAAGGGACAGGAAGTCTATAATTCACCCCTCCACTTT.

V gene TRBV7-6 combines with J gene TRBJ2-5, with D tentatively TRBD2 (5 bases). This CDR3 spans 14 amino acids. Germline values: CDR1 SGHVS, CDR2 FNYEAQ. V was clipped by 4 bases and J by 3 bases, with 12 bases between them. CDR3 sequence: CASSYRGAEETQYF. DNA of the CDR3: TGTGCCAGCAGCTATCGGGGAGCTGAAGAGACCCAGTACTTC.

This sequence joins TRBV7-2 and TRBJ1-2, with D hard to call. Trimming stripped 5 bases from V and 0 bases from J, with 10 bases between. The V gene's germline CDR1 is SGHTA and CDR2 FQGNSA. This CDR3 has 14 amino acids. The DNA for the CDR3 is TGTGCCAGCAGCCCCGCGGGAACTAACTATGGCTACACCTTC. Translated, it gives CASSPAGTNYGYTF.

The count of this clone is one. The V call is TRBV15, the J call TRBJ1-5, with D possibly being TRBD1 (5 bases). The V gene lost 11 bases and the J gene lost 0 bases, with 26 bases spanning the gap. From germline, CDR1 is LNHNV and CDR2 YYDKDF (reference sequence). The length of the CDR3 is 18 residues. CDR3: CAPRVGHEAFISNQPQHF. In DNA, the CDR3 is TGTGCCCCCCGGGTGGGGCATGAAGCTTTTATTAGCAATCAGCCCCAGCATTTT.

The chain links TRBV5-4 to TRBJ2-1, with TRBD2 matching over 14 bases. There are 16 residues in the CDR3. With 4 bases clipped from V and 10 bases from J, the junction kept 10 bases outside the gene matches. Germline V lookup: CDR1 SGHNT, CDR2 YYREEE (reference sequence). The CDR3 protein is CASSPETSGGAWEQFF. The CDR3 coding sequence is TGTGCCAGCAGCCCCGAGACTAGCGGGGGGGCCTGGGAGCAGTTCTTC. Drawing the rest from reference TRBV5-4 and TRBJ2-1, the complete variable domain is ETGVTQSPTHLIKTRGQQVTLRCSSQSGHNTVSWYQQALGQGPQFIFQYYREEENGRGNFPPRFSGLQFPNYSSELNVNALELDDSALYLCASSPETSGGAWEQFFGPGTRLTVL.

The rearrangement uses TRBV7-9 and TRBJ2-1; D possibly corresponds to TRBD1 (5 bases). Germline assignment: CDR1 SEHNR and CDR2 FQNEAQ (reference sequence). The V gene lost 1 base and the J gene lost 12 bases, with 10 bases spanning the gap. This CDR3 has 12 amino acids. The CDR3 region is CASSLDLRGQFF. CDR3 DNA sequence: TGTGCCAGCAGCTTAGATCTAAGGGGGCAGTTCTTC.

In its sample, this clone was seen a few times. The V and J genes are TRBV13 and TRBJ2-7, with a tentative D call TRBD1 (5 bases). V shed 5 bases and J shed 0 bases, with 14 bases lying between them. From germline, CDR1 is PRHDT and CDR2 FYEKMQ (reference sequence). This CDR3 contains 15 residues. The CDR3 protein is CASSRTTENSYEQYF. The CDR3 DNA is TGTGCCAGCAGCCGCACGACAGAAAACTCCTACGAGCAGTACTTC.

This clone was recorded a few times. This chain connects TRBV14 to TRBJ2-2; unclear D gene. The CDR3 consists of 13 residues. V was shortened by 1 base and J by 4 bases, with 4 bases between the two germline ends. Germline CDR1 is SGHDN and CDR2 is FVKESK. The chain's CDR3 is CASSQVLTGELFF. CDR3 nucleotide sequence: TGTGCCAGCAGCCAAGTCCTCACCGGGGAGCTGTTTTTT.

In DNA form, the CDR3 reads TGTGCCAGCAGTGCCGGGACAGGGCAATACGAGCAGTACTTC. It is translated as CASSAGTGQYEQYF. This rearrangement joins TRBV25-1 to TRBJ2-7; 9 bases line up with TRBD1. Germline V gene lookup returns CDR1 MGHDK and CDR2 SYGVNS. This CDR3 is built from 14 residues. Unmatched junction bases numbered 5, after V lost 4 bases and J lost 4 bases.

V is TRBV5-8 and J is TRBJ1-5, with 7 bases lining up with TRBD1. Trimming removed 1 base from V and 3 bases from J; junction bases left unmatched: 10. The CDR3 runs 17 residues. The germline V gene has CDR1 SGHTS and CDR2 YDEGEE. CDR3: CASSLFWGTELNQPQHF. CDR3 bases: TGTGCCAGCAGCTTGTTCTGGGGGACAGAACTCAATCAGCCCCAGCATTTT.

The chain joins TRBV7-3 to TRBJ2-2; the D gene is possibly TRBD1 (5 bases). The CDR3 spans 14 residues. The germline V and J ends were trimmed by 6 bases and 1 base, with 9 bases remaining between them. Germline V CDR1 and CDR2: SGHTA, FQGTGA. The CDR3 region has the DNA TGTGCCAGCAGTCTGGGGCGGAACACCGGGGAGCTGTTTTTT. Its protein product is CASSLGRNTGELFF.

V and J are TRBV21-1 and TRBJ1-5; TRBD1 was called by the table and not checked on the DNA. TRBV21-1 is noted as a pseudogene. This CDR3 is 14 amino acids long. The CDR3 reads CASSRDRGHQPQHF. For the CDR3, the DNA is TGTGCCAGCAGCCGGGACAGGGGGCATCAGCCCCAGCATTTT.

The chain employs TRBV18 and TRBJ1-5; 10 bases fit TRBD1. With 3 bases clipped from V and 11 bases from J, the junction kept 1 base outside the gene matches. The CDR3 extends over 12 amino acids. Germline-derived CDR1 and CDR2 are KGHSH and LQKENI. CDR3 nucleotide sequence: TGTGCCAGCTCACCCGGGACAGGGGCCCAGCATTTT. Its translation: CASSPGTGAQHF.

CDR3 nucleotides: TGCGCCAGCAGCCCCCACACCGACAGGGGGGTCACCGGGGAGCTGTTTTTT. Translated: CASSPHTDRGVTGELFF. The V call is TRBV4-3, the J call TRBJ2-2; 9 bases align to TRBD1. Germline CDR1 reads LGHNA; CDR2 reads YSLEER. Germline trimming cut 4 bases from V and 4 bases from J; bases unmatched to any gene: 10. This CDR3 has 17 amino acids.

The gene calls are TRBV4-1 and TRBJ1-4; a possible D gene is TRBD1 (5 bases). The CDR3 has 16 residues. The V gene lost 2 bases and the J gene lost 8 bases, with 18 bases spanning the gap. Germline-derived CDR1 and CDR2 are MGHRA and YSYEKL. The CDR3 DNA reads TGCGCCAGCAGCCAACGTTTTCCAGGGAGGGAGGAAAAACTGTTTTTT. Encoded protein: CASSQRFPGREEKLFF.

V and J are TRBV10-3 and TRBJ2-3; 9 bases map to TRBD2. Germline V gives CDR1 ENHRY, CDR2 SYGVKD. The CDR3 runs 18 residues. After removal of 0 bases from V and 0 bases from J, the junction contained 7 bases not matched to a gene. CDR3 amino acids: CAISESVSSGASTDTQYF. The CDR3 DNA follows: TGTGCCATCAGTGAGTCGGTGTCTAGCGGGGCTAGCACAGATACGCAGTATTTT.

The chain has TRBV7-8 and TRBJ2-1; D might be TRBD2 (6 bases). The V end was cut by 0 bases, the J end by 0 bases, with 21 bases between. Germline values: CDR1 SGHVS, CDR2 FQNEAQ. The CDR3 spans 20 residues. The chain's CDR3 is CASSLAWSTTSRGSYNEQFF. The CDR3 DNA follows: TGTGCCAGCAGCTTAGCATGGTCCACCACTAGCCGGGGCTCCTACAATGAGCAGTTCTTC.

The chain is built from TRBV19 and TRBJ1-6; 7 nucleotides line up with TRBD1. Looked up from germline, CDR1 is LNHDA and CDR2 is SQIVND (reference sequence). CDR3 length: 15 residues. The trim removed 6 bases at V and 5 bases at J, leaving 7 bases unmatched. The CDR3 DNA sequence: TGTGCCAGTAGGAGTCTGGGACAGAATAATTCACCCCTCCACTTT. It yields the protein CASRSLGQNNSPLHF.

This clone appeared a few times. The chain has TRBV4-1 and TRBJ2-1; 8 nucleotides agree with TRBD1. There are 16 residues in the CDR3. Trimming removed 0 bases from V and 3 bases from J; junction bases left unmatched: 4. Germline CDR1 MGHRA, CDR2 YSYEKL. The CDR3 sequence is CASSQEGQGFYNEQFF. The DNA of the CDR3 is TGCGCCAGCAGCCAAGAAGGACAGGGATTCTACAATGAGCAGTTCTTC.

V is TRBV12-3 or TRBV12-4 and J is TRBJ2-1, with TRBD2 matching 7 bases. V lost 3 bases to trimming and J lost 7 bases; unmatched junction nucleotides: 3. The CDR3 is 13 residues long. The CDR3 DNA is TGTGCCAGCAGTTTCGGGGAGGGGAATGAGCAGTTCTTC. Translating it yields CASSFGEGNEQFF.